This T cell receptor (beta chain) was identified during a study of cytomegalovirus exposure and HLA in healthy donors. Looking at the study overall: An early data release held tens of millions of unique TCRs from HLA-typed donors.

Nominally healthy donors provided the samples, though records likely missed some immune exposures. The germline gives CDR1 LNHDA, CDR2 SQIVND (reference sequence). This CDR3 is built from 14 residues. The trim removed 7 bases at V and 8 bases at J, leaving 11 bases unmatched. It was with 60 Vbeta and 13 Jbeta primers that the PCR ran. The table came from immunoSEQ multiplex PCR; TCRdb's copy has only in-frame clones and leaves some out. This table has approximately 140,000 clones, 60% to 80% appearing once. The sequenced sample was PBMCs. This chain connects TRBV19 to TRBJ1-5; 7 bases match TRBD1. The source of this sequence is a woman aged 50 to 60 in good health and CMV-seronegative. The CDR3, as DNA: TGTGCCAGTACCAGACAGGGCGGAATCGAGCCCCAGCATTTT. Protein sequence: CASTRQGGIEPQHF.